This T cell receptor (beta chain) emerged from a study of CD8+CD57+ T cells in acquired aplastic anemia. Study at large: Sorted CD4+ and CD8+ cells gave a mean 3.2 ug DNA, range about 0.17 to 27.4 ug.

Remarks on this clonotype: Its antigen remains unknown. Its ends do not fully match the called genes, so a read error is possible.

Regarding the study as a whole: Common to patients and controls were 25 to 30 CD8+ CDR3 sequences.

Profiles of TCR beta VDJ and CDR3 were generated from a genomic DNA template. TCRdb used MiXCR to reprocess the reads, holding one entry per CDR3 protein. The data show hundreds of thousands of distinct CDR3 sequences, 70% to 85% seen once. An expansion of CD8+CD57+ cells by flow cytometry had been shown in patients chosen for sequencing. The study sampled blood from patients who had received no therapy. The V gene's germline CDR1 is SNHLY and CDR2 FYNNEI. CDR3 length equals 13 residues. V gene TRBV2 combines with J gene TRBJ2-1; 8 bases are shared with TRBD2. This receptor was taken from a human donor with aplastic anemia. Source material: sorted CD4+, CD8+, or CD8+CD57+ T cells (not recorded which) from PBMCs. DNA of the CDR3: TGTGCCAGCAGGCACGGGGGGGCCGATATGCAGTTCTTT. Amino acids: CASRHGGADMQFF.